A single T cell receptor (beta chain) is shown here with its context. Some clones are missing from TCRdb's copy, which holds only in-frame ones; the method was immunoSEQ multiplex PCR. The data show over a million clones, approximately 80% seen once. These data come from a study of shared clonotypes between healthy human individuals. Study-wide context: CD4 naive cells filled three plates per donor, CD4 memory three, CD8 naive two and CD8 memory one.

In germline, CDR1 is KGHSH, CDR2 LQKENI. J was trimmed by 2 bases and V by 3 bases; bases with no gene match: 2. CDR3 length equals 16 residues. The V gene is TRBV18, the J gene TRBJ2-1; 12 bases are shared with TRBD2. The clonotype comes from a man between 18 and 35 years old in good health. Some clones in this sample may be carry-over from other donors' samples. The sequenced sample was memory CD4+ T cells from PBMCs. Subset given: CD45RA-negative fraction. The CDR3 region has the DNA TGTGCCAGCTCACCGAGGACTAGCGGGGCCTACAATGAGCAGTTCTTC. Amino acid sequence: CASSPRTSGAYNEQFF.